This TCR beta chain appears in the sequencing data of a study of T cell changes during pregnancy in multiple sclerosis. Assay: immunoSEQ multiplex PCR; the TCRdb copy retains only in-frame clones and omits some. The sample has over 15,000 clones, about 87% seen once. The sample here was CD8+ T cells from peripheral blood mononuclear cells, taken after pregnancy. This TCR was sampled from a female donor in good health, enrolled as a control in a pregnancy study.

The CDR3 here is CASTGIPGTGSKAFF. The CDR3 nucleotides are TGTGCCAGTACCGGAATCCCGGGAACAGGGTCCAAAGCTTTCTTT. The chain uses TRBV19 and TRBJ1-1; the D gene is possibly TRBD1 (6 bases). Trimming pared 7 bases from V and 9 bases from J, leaving 24 bases between. Germline V lookup: CDR1 LNHDA, CDR2 SQIVND (reference sequence). This CDR3 is built from 15 residues. The whole variable domain, remainder taken from reference TRBV19 and TRBJ1-1, is DGGITQSPKYLFRKEGQNVTLSCEQNLNHDAMYWYRQDPGQGLRLIYYSQIVNDFQKGDIAEGYSVSREKKESFPLTVTSAQKNPTAFYLCASTGIPGTGSKAFFGQGTRLTVV.